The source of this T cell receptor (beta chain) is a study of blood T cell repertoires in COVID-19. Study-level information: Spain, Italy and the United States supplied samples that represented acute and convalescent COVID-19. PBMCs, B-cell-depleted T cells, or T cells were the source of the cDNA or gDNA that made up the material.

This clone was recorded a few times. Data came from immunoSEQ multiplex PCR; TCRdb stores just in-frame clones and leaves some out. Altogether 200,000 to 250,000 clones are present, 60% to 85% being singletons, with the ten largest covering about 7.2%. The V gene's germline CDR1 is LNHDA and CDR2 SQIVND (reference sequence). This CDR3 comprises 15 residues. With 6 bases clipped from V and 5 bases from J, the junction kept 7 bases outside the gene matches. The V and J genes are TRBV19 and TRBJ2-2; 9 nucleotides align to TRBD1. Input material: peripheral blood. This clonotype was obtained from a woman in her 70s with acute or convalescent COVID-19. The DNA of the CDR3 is TGTGCCAGTAGCGTAACAGGGGGCGGGACCGGGGAGCTGTTTTTT. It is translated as CASSVTGGGTGELFF.